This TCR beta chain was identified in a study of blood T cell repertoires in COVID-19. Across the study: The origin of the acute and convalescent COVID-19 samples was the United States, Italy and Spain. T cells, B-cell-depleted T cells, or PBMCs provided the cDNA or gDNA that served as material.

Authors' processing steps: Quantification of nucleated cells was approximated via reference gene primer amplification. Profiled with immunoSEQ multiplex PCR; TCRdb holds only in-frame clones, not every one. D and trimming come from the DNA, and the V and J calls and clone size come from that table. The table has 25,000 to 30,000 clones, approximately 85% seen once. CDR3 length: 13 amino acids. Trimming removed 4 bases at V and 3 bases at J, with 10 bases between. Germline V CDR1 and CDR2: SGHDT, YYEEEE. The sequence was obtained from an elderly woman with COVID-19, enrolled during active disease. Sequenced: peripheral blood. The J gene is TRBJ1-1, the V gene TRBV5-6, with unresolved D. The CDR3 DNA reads TGTGCCAGCAGCCCCGTGAGGGACACTGAAGCTTTCTTT. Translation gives CASSPVRDTEAFF.